This T cell receptor (beta chain) stems from a study of read filtering for tumor transcriptome and immune sequencing. Findings and caveats of the study: This fraction held mixed bone marrow immune cells after CD138-negative sorting. Approximately 80% of IR-seq clonotypes had one read, totaling 3% to 4.5% of reads; RNA-seq: roughly 76% and 46%.

From roughly 390 ng of RNA, a library with molecular barcoded alpha/delta and beta/gamma adaptors was made. TCRdb redid the calling of the reads with MiXCR, one entry per CDR3 protein. The sample shows roughly 130,000 distinct CDR3 sequences, 10% to 15% of them seen only once. This clonotype was seen at least ten times. Its specificity is not known. Bone marrow was sampled from every patient at the time of active disease. Sequenced input: a population of CD138-negative cells sorted from bone marrow. The source is a donor aged 40 or over with multiple myeloma.

The CDR3 loop is CASSLATRDEQYF. The CDR3 nucleotides read TGTGCCAGCAGCTTAGCTACCCGGGACGAGCAGTACTTC. V usage is TRBV7-2 and J usage is TRBJ2-7, with unresolved D. Germline V CDR1 and CDR2: SGHTA, FQGNSA. CDR3 length equals 13 residues. V was pared by 0 bases and J by 5 bases, with 8 bases between.